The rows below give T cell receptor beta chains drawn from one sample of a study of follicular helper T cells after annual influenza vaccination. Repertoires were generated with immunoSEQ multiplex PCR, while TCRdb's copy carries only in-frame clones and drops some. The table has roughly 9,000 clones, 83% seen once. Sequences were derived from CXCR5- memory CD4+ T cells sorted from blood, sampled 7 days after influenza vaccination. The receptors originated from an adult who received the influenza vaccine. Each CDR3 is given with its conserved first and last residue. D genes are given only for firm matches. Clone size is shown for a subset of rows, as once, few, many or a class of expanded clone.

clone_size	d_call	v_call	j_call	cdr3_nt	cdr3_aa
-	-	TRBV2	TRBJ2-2	TGTGCCAGCGGCAACACCGGTGGAGGGACCGGGGAGCTGTTTTTT	CASGNTGGGTGELFF
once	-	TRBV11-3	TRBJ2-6	TGTGCCAGCAGCTTAGGGACCGGGGCCAACGTCCTGACTTTC	CASSLGTGANVLTF
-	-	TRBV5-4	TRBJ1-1	TGTGCCAGCAGCTTGGGGGGTACAGGGGAAGCTTTCTTT	CASSLGGTGEAFF
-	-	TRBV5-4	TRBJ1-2	TGTGCCAGCAGCTTGGTACCGATCTATGGCTACACCTTC	CASSLVPIYGYTF
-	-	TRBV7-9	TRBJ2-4	TGTGCCAGCAGCTTAGTTAATTGGTCGGTAGCCAAAAACATTCAGTACTTC	CASSLVNWSVAKNIQYF
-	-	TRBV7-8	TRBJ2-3	TGTGCCAGCAGCTTAGTGGGCCTCACAGATACGCAGTATTTT	CASSLVGLTDTQYF
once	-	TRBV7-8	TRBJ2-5	TGTGCCAGCAGCCCCTCGGGAGAGACCCAGTACTTC	CASSPSGETQYF
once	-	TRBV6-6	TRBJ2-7	TGTGCCAGCAGTTACGAGGGGGGGGGTAGGTACGAGCAGTACTTC	CASSYEGGGRYEQYF
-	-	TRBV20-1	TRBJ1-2	TGCAGCATCGGACGGAACTATGGCTACACCTTC	CSIGRNYGYTF
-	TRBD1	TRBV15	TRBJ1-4	TGTGCCACCAGCAGAGATGGCAGGGGGGCTGAAAAACTGTTTTTT	CATSRDGRGAEKLFF
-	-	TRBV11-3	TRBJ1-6	TGTGCCAGCAGCCACAGAATTTTAAATTCACCCCTCCACTTT	CASSHRILNSPLHF
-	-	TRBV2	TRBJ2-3	TGTGCCAGCAGATACGAGCGGACAGGCACAGATACGCAGTATTTT	CASRYERTGTDTQYF